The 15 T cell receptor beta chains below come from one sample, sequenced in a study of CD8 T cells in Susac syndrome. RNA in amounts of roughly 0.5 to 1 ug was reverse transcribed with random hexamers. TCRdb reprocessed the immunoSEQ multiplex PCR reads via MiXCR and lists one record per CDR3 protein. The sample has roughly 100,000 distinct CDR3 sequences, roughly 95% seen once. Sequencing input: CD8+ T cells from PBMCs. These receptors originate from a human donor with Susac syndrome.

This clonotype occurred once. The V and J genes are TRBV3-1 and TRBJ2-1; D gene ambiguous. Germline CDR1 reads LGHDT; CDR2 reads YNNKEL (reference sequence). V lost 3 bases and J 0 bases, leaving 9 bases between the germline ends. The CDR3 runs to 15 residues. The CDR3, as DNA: TGTGCCAGCAGCCATACTAAAAGCTCCTACAATGAGCAGTTCTTC. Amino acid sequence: CASSHTKSSYNEQFF.

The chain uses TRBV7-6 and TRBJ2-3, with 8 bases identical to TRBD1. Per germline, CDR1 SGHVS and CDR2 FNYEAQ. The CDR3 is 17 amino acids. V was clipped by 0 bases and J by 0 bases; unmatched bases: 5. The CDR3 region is CASSLAPGQGSTDTQYF. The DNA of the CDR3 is TGTGCCAGCAGCTTAGCCCCCGGACAGGGCAGCACAGATACGCAGTATTTT. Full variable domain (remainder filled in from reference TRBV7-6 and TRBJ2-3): GAGVSQSPRYKVTKRGQDVALRCDPISGHVSLYWYRQALGQGPEFLTYFNYEAQQDKSGLPNDRFSAERPEGSISTLTIQRTEQRDSAMYRCASSLAPGQGSTDTQYFGPGTRLTVL.

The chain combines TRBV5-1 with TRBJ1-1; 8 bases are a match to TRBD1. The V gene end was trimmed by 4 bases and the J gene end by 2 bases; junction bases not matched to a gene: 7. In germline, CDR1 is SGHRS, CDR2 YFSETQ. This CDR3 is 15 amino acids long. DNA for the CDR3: TGCGCCAGCAGCATTTGGACAGGGACTAACACTGAAGCTTTCTTT. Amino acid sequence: CASSIWTGTNTEAFF.

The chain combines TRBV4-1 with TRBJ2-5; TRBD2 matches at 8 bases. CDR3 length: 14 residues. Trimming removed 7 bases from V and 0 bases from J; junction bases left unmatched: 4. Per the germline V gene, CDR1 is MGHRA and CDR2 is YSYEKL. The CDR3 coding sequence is TGCGCCAGCACCCCCGGGGGGGACCAAGAGACCCAGTACTTC. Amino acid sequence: CASTPGGDQETQYF.

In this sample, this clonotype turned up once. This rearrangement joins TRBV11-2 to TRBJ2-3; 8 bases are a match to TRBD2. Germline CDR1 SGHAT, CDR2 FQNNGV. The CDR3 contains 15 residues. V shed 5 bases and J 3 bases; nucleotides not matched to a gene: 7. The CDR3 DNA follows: TGTGCCAGCAGCGACGGGGGGGCGGTTACAGATACGCAGTATTTT. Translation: CASSDGGAVTDTQYF.

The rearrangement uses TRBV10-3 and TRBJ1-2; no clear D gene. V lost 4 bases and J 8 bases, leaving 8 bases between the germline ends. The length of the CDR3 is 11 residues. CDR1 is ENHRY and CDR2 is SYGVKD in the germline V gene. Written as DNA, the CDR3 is TGTGCCATCAGTGGGGGAGGGGGCTACACCTTC. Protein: CAISGGGGYTF.

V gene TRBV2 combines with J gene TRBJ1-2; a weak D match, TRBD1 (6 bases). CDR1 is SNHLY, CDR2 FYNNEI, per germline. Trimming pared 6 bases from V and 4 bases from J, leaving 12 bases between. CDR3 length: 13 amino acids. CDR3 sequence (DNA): TGTGCCAGCAGAGAGGACAGTGTCTATGGCTACACCTTC. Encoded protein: CASREDSVYGYTF.

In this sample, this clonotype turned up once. CDR3 nucleotides: TGCAGTGCTAGAGATGGCAGGGCCCAATTTAGTGAGCAGTACTTC. Protein sequence: CSARDGRAQFSEQYF. The J gene is TRBJ2-7, the V gene TRBV20-1; D may be TRBD1 (5 bases). V was cut by 0 bases and J by 7 bases, with 19 bases left in between. Germline CDR1 is DFQATT and CDR2 is SNEGSKA (reference sequence). The CDR3 contains 15 residues.

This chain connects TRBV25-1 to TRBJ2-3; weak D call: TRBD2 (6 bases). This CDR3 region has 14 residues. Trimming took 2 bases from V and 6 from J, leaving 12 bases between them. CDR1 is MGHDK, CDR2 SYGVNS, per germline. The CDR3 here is CASSEGRGTDTQYF. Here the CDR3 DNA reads TGTGCCAGCAGTGAAGGGCGGGGTACGGATACGCAGTATTTT.

CDR3 residues: CATSDVPGQGRDDEQFF. CDR3 coding DNA: TGTGCCACCAGTGATGTCCCGGGACAGGGCCGGGATGATGAGCAGTTCTTC. The genes are TRBV24-1 and TRBJ2-1, with 9 nucleotides matching TRBD1. J lost 8 bases, V lost 3 bases, and 13 bases had no gene match. The germline CDR1 and CDR2 sequences are KGHDR and SFDVKD. The CDR3 is made up of 17 amino acids.

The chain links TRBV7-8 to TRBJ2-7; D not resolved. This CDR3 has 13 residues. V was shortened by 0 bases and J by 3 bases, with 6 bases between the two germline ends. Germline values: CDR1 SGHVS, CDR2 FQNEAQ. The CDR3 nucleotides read TGTGCCAGCAGCTTAGCGGACGACTACGAGCAGTACTTC. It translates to CASSLADDYEQYF.

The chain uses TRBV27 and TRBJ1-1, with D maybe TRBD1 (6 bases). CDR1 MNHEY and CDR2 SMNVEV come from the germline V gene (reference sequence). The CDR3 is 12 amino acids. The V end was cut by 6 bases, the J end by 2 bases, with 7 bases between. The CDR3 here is CASSGGNTEAFF. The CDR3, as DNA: TGTGCCAGCAGCGGGGGCAACACTGAAGCTTTCTTT.

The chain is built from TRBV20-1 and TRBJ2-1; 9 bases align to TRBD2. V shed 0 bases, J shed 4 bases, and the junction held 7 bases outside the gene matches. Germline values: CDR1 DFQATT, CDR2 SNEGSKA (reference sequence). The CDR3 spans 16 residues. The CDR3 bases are TGCAGTGCTAGAGAGTTACCTAGCGGGGCATACAATGAGCAGTTCTTC. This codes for CSARELPSGAYNEQFF.

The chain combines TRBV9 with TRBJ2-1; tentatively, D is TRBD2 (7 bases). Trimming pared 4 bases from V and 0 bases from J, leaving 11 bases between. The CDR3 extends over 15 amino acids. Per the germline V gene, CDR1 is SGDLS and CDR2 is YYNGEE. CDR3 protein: CASSRGGPSYNEQFF. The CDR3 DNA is TGTGCCAGCAGCCGCGGGGGCCCCTCCTACAATGAGCAGTTCTTC. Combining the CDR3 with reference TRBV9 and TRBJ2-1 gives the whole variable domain DSGVTQTPKHLITATGQRVTLRCSPRSGDLSVYWYQQSLDQGLQFLIQYYNGEERAKGNILERFSAQQFPDLHSELNLSSLELGDSALYFCASSRGGPSYNEQFFGPGTRLTVL.

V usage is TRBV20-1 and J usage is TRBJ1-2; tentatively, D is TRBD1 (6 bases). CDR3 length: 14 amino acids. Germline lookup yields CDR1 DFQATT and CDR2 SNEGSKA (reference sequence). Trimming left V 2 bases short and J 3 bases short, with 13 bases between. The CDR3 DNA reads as TGCAGTGCTAGAAATGTGGGGGCCGACTATGGCTACACCTTC. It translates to CSARNVGADYGYTF.